This T cell receptor (beta chain) was recovered during a study of tumor and adjacent non-tumor tissue in lung cancer (dated by TCRdb to 2017 to 2018). Turning to the overall study: By cancer type, the cohort comprised eleven to twelve adenocarcinoma patients, a couple of squamous cell carcinoma patients and 1 small cell lung cancer patient. The roughly 15 enrolled patients, of whom roughly 10 were men and 5 were women, were aged roughly 31 to 80 years and were diagnosed with TNM stage I to III disease. Sequencing produced 125,075,908 productive TCRbeta reads in total, an average of approximately 4 million reads per sample. Using bulk TCRbeta repertoires from roughly 14 lung cancer patients, the study set lung tumor tissue side by side with matched distant non-tumor lung tissue. For each patient, one tumor sample and one normal lung sample were taken, giving approximately 30 paired specimens that underwent TCRbeta CDR3 sequencing.

On this clonotype itself: This clone's antigen is unknown. At one end the junction does not follow the germline gene, possibly because of a read error.

RNA was isolated from bulk unsorted tissue, and RNA quality was assessed with a NanoDrop ND-1000 and an Agilent 2100. Newly diagnosed lung cancer patients without prior chemotherapy who had been admitted for thoracic surgery in China between August and November 2014 were enrolled as donors. Patients with previous radiotherapy or chemotherapy, or with another concurrent cancer, were excluded from the study. Pieces of surgical tissue measuring 1-2 cm3 were kept in RNAlater solution and held at -80 degrees C until needed. Receptor amplification or capture employed multiplex PCR. Instrument used: Illumina HiSeq 2500. Following protocols modified from ARM-PCR, the researchers constructed TCRbeta libraries through three rounds of nested PCR with primers (Table S4). Before sequencing, PCR products in the 200-500 bp range were cut out of the gel and cleaned up using the QIAquick gel extraction kit. Under the source paper's analysis protocol: Trimmomatic was used to clean the reads, FLASH merged the cleaned reads into complete CDR3 sequences, and MiTCR assigned the sequences to V(D)J germline segments. Clonal diversity was calculated as the inverse Simpson's index using VDJtools. A read counted as productive if the sequence was in-frame and lacked a premature stop codon. The public reads were reprocessed in TCRdb via fastp at Q25 and MiXCR, keeping in-frame beta chains. Each entry is one CDR3 protein sequence, shown with its most common DNA and genes. Here the V and J calls rest on TCRdb's processing, not on the authors' analysis. This sample holds 70,000 to 80,000 distinct CDR3 sequences; roughly 72% were observed only once. Around 10% of the sample goes to the ten largest clones.

Broad study findings and their caveats: The cohort had only approximately 15 patients, and the authors noted that larger samples and more detailed clinical data are needed. The top 100 clones made up a significantly larger cumulative share of the repertoire in normal lung than in tumor tissue. TCR diversity was significantly higher in younger patients, and higher tumor TCR diversity was associated with shorter overall and disease-free survival. Peripheral blood was not sequenced, so blood TCRbeta repertoires in these lung cancer patients were not examined. Tumor tissue showed significantly greater TCR diversity (inverse Simpson) than normal lung tissue (roughly 430 vs 170, P = 0.0075, Mann-Whitney U test). Neither the sequencing platform nor unique molecular identifiers are mentioned in the methods.

The TCR originated in a woman aged 40 to 55 with non-small cell lung cancer. The specimen sequenced was lung tumor tissue.

The DNA sequence reads TGCAGCGTTAAGGGCACCTCGACCGGCGGGAAGTTGCTTTTT. This gives the protein CSVKGTSTGGKLLF. The V gene is TRBV29-1 and the J gene is TRBJ2-2, with a tentative D gene TRBD2 over 6 matching bases. As encoded in the germline V gene, CDR1 is SQVTM while CDR2 is ANQGSEA. From cysteine to phenylalanine, the CDR3 is 14 amino acids long. The only DNA kept is the CDR3, 42 bases in frame from the first base.